This T cell receptor (beta chain) was profiled in a study of CD8+ T cells in alopecia areata (dated by TCRdb to 2016 to 2019). Notes on the research overall: Treated patients were enrolled in an open-label pilot trial of oral tofacitinib, 5 to 10 mg twice daily, for moderate-to-severe alopecia areata. Tofacitinib was given for 6 to 18 months, followed by 6 months of follow-up off drug to assess delayed response and recurrence. The study used high-throughput TCRbeta sequencing to examine T cell clonal expansion in alopecia areata, in both the C3H/HeJ mouse model and human patients. In humans, TCRbeta sequencing was performed on scalp tissue and on sorted CD4+ and CD8+ peripheral blood T cells from healthy controls and from patients with patchy or totalis/universalis alopecia areata. Patients on tofacitinib were biopsied at baseline and after 4 and 24 weeks of treatment, and several of the patients also had a later scalp biopsy. Scalp clonality was compared among normal scalp (n=4), patchy alopecia areata scalp (n=8), and alopecia totalis/universalis scalp (n=8). The RNA source kit depended on sample type: the PAXgene miRNA kit for fixed scalp, the miRNeasy kit for PBMCs, and the RNeasy kit for mouse skin. TCRbeta CDR3 regions were amplified by immunoSEQ multiplex PCR with 35 Vbeta forward and 13 Jbeta reverse primers. Summary of the overall study and its limitations: Shared TCR sequences between patients were less evident than in mice, which may be partly attributable to HLA diversity in the patient population. Scalp TCR repertoire analysis is complicated because resident alphabeta T cells in normal human skin are also sequenced, whereas mouse skin is dominated by gammadelta T cells. Higher clonality and more expanded CD8+ clones were observed in lesional scalp than in normal scalp, particularly in alopecia totalis/universalis, a finding suggestive of antigenic drive.

This clone was picked up a small number of times. The specificity of this receptor is unknown. No base quality values were provided; no much bigger clone lies one nucleotide off. From alopecia areata patients, peripheral blood was collected along with lesional scalp punch biopsies. PBMCs were separated by density centrifugation and stained for CD3, CD4 and CD8, after which CD4+ and CD8+ T cells were sorted on a FACSAria. Germline trimming: 7 bases from V, 1 base from J; junction bases outside gene matches: 2. CDR3 length: 12 amino acids, cysteine to phenylalanine. Only the CDR3 DNA stays, 36 bases, in frame from base 1. The germline V gene encodes CDR1 SQVTM and CDR2 ANQGSEA. The library was built by means of the immunoSEQ multiplex PCR assay. RNA was extracted from all samples and reverse transcribed into cDNA as template for TCR sequencing. First-strand cDNA was synthesized using SuperScript III with a 2:1 mix of oligo-dT and random hexamers. Amplification bias was assessed with a synthetic immune receptor repertoire, and residual bias was removed computationally. For the original study's pipeline: After raw reads were preprocessed to remove errors, the CDR3 was defined following IMGT conventions as running from the conserved cysteine to phenylalanine. To get clonality, Shannon entropy was normalized by log2 of the number of productive unique TCRs and the result was subtracted from 1. Scalp TCRbeta sequences were cross-referenced with sorted blood CD4 and CD8 repertoires so that the CD4 or CD8 identity of scalp clones could be inferred. The source is immuneACCESS, and TCRdb retained only in-frame sequences with V and J called. Part of the clones is not carried over; for the studies checked, unresolved V genes explain less than half of this, and the remainder is unexplained. Clone size and V and J calls were adopted from that table, with D and trimming inferred from the DNA. The sample table shows 110,000 or so clones, and roughly two fifths are seen once. The biggest ten clones account for over 3% of the sample.

The TCR sequence derives from a human donor with alopecia areata. The sample consisted of CD4+ T cells sorted from blood. Recombination connected TRBV29-1 to TRBJ1-1; TRBD1 lines up with 8 middle nucleotides. This receptor carries the CDR3 CSAGGENTEAFF. The nucleotide sequence reads TGCAGCGCAGGGGGCGAGAACACTGAAGCTTTCTTT.